This note documents a single T cell receptor (beta chain) sequence. This clonotype has more than one count but fewer than ten. Its antigen is currently not known. Base qualities are not provided; no much larger clone lies one nucleotide away. The library was prepared using RT-PCR. Instrument on record: Illumina HiSeq 2500. In TCRdb, the public reads were trimmed at Q25 with fastp and aligned with MiXCR, with productive beta chains retained. Duplicate CDR3 protein sequences are folded into a single record with the most common DNA and genes. The sample contains hundreds of thousands of distinct CDR3 sequences, less than 20% of them found a single time. Together, the top ten hold around a tenth of the sample. The germline V end is reduced by 6 bases and the J end by 5 bases; junction bases left unmatched: 3. The germline V gene encodes CDR1 DFQATT and CDR2 SNEGSKA (reference sequence). The CDR3 runs 14 amino acids, cysteine and phenylalanine included. Only CDR3 DNA is held: 42 bases, read in frame from base 1.

The data were taken from a study of response to subunit inactivated influenza vaccine (dated by TCRdb to about 2018). Concerning the study at large: The study used deep quantitative T cell receptor repertoire profiling to track responses to a trivalent subunit inactivated influenza vaccine. Results and caveats for the whole study, not just this receptor: It was suggested by the authors that each seasonal influenza vaccination may recruit only a limited number of new T cells.

This clonotype originated in a man aged 50-60 years who received an inactivated influenza vaccine. Donor details come from another sample of the same person, matched by shared clones. Sample: PBMCs from blood, taken about 11 days after vaccination. The chain employs TRBV20-1 and TRBJ2-2; 13 junctional bases match TRBD2. The nucleotides are TGCAGTGCCGGGACTAGCGGGACGACCGGGGAGCTGTTTTTT. Its protein is CSAGTSGTTGELFF.